Listed below are T cell receptor beta chains from one sample, sequenced in a study of cytomegalovirus exposure and HLA in healthy donors. Only in-frame clones appear in the TCRdb table, and some are missing; sequencing was by immunoSEQ multiplex PCR. Of some 200,000 clones detected, around 86% appear once; the ten largest clones hold approximately 6.5%. The sample taken for sequencing was PBMCs. The receptors were sampled from a woman between 45 and 60 years old in good health and CMV-seropositive. CDR3s include the opening cysteine and the closing phenylalanine or tryptophan.

J | V | CDR3
TRBJ2-6 | TRBV4-2 | CASSQVGSGANGLTF
TRBJ2-4 | TRBV7-9 | CASSLAVGVQNIQYF
TRBJ2-1 | TRBV15 | CATSRATGNEQFF
TRBJ2-7 | TRBV11-2 | CASSSAYEQYF
TRBJ2-3 | TRBV29-1 | CTSRAGGPTDTQYF
TRBJ2-5 | TRBV28 | CASGSGGKGQYF
TRBJ1-4 | TRBV4-1 | CASSQLDFATGLLKLFF
TRBJ2-1 | TRBV28 | CASSSAGTGRSEQFF
TRBJ2-3 | TRBV5-4 | CASSGGGYLTDTQYF
TRBJ2-7 | TRBV6-1 | CASSDRVGEQYF
TRBJ1-4 | TRBV29-1 | CSVSDSPQNEKLFF
TRBJ2-3 | TRBV7-7 | CASSTGLALDTQYF
TRBJ1-2 | TRBV28 | CASSLRGATFGYTF
TRBJ2-3 | TRBV28 | CATLSGMWTDTQYF
TRBJ1-4 | TRBV27 | CASSLRAGGRPTNEKLFF
TRBJ1-5 | TRBV19 | CASTEGGLNQPQHF
TRBJ2-1 | TRBV5-1 | CASSLGQMYNEQFF
TRBJ1-6 | TRBV6-1 | CASSEVDNSPLHF
TRBJ1-5 | TRBV29-1 | CSAKGDHNQPQHF
TRBJ1-2 | TRBV19 | CASSPDTWDGYTF
TRBJ1-4 | TRBV4-3 | CASSQERWDEKLFF
TRBJ2-2 | TRBV27 | CASSPFTSGTGNTGELFF
TRBJ2-3 | TRBV7-9 | CASSFSRSGIQYF
TRBJ1-2 | TRBV19 | CASNTQGEGGYTF
TRBJ2-2 | TRBV15 | CATSDRLAPFNTGELFF
TRBJ2-5 | TRBV4-3 | CASSQTLGGGETQYF
TRBJ1-5 | TRBV10-1 | CASRGGLGNQPQHF
TRBJ2-7 | TRBV11-2 | CASTAAGRELGEQYF
TRBJ2-5 | TRBV5-6 | CASSVTGVRETQYF
TRBJ2-3 | TRBV18 | CASSPNPLAGGGTDTQYF
TRBJ2-1 | TRBV5-4 | CASSSKTGLAGGGNEQFF
TRBJ1-4 | TRBV7-9 | CSSSLGTATNEKLFF
TRBJ2-2 | TRBV5-4 | CASSPGGSNTGELFF
TRBJ1-3 | TRBV6-5 | CASSYGQNPGNTIYF
TRBJ2-1 | TRBV6-5 | CASSYSGALRYEQFF
TRBJ2-1 | TRBV18 | CASSPGEGSNEQFF
TRBJ2-3 | TRBV5-1 | CASSLRGITDTQYF
TRBJ2-5 | TRBV7-2 | CASSLRAGNQETQYF
TRBJ1-2 | TRBV4-1 | CASSQGELNYGYTF
TRBJ2-2 | TRBV6-6 | CASSYLSGSGAGELFF